This T cell receptor (beta chain) comes out of a study of patients and donors after allogeneic stem cell transplantation. CDR1 is SGHTA and CDR2 is FQGNSA in the germline V gene. This CDR3 region has 13 residues. V was shortened by 4 bases and J by 3 bases, with 10 bases between the two germline ends. TCRdb reprocessed the RT-PCR reads via MiXCR and lists one record per CDR3 protein. The sample gives 920,000 or so distinct CDR3 sequences, about 20% of which show up once; about 6% is in the top ten. This receptor was identified in a human donor who was either an allogeneic HSCT recipient or a stem cell or donor lymphocyte infusion donor (not recorded which). It is not recorded whose cells these are; they may come from a transplant donor. The sequenced sample consisted of blood, either unsorted or a sorted T cell fraction (not recorded which). The rearrangement uses TRBV7-2 and TRBJ2-7; unclear D gene. CDR3 nucleotides: TGTGCCAGCAGCTCCGTGACTGGCTACGAGCAGTACTTC. Translating gives CASSSVTGYEQYF.